These T cell receptor beta chains were read from a single sample in a study of post-analysis software for immune sequencing data. MiXCR, applied by TCRdb to the PCR reads, yields one record per CDR3 protein. The table shows approximately 570,000 distinct CDR3 sequences, with around 47% occurring only once. The sequenced sample was blood. Every receptor here comes from a girl between 5 and 17 years old with multiple sclerosis. The CDR3 runs from the conserved cysteine through the conserved F or W. D genes are given only for firm matches. For some rows the clone size is stated as once, few or many, or as a class when expanded; others skip it.

d_gene: -; v_gene: TRBV12-3/TRBV12-4; j_gene: TRBJ1-4; abundance: -; len: 14; CDR3aa: CASSPDRRWEKLFF; CDR3nt: TGTGCCAGCAGCCCGGACCGGAGGTGGGAAAAACTGTTTTTT
d_gene: TRBD1; v_gene: TRBV12-3/TRBV12-4; j_gene: TRBJ2-5; abundance: few; len: 17; CDR3aa: CAGSLNHWGQIQETQYF; CDR3nt: TGTGCCGGCAGTCTAAACCACTGGGGACAGATTCAAGAGACCCAGTACTTC
d_gene: -; v_gene: TRBV27; j_gene: TRBJ1-5; abundance: -; len: 13; CDR3aa: CASSYWGKQPQHF; CDR3nt: TGTGCCAGCAGTTATTGGGGAAAACAGCCCCAGCATTTT
d_gene: -; v_gene: TRBV9; j_gene: TRBJ1-5; abundance: once; len: 16; CDR3aa: CASSPGEGGSTQPQHF; CDR3nt: TGTGCCAGCAGCCCAGGGGAAGGGGGAAGCACTCAGCCCCAGCATTTT
d_gene: TRBD1; v_gene: TRBV6-1; j_gene: TRBJ1-2; abundance: many; len: 13; CDR3aa: CASQTGASYGYTF; CDR3nt: TGTGCCAGCCAGACAGGGGCCTCCTATGGCTACACCTTC
d_gene: TRBD2; v_gene: TRBV7-9; j_gene: TRBJ2-1; abundance: -; len: 16; CDR3aa: CASSEDSGRALGEQFF; CDR3nt: TGTGCCAGCAGCGAAGATAGCGGGAGGGCCCTCGGTGAGCAGTTCTTC
d_gene: TRBD1; v_gene: TRBV4-2; j_gene: TRBJ1-2; abundance: few; len: 15; CDR3aa: CASSQLGQGLRGYTF; CDR3nt: TGTGCCAGCAGCCAGCTAGGACAGGGTCTTAGGGGCTACACCTTC
d_gene: -; v_gene: TRBV13; j_gene: TRBJ2-7; abundance: once; len: 15; CDR3aa: CASSYGGPATYEQYF; CDR3nt: TGTGCCAGCAGCTATGGAGGCCCAGCCACCTACGAGCAGTACTTC
d_gene: TRBD1; v_gene: TRBV10-3; j_gene: TRBJ1-2; abundance: -; len: 11; CDR3aa: CAISGQGGYTF; CDR3nt: TGTGCCATCAGTGGACAGGGGGGCTACACCTTC
d_gene: TRBD2; v_gene: TRBV10-3; j_gene: TRBJ2-7; abundance: few; len: 13; CDR3aa: CATGTSNSYEQYF; CDR3nt: TGTGCCACCGGGACTAGTAACTCCTACGAGCAGTACTTC
d_gene: -; v_gene: TRBV2; j_gene: TRBJ1-2; abundance: once; len: 13; CDR3aa: CASSQTSNYGYTF; CDR3nt: TGTGCCAGCAGTCAGACATCCAACTATGGCTACACCTTC
d_gene: -; v_gene: TRBV5-1; j_gene: TRBJ2-1; abundance: -; len: 16; CDR3aa: CAGSLEPSKIRNEQFF; CDR3nt: TGCGCCGGCAGCTTGGAGCCAAGTAAAATTAGGAATGAGCAGTTCTTC
d_gene: -; v_gene: TRBV29-1; j_gene: TRBJ1-2; abundance: -; len: 11; CDR3aa: CSIPPDHGYTF; CDR3nt: TGCAGCATTCCCCCCGATCATGGCTACACCTTC
d_gene: TRBD2; v_gene: TRBV6-5; j_gene: TRBJ2-7; abundance: -; len: 14; CDR3aa: CASNYGQGGYEQYF; CDR3nt: TGTGCCAGCAATTACGGGCAGGGAGGGTACGAGCAGTACTTC
d_gene: -; v_gene: TRBV7-2; j_gene: TRBJ2-3; abundance: -; len: 13; CDR3aa: CASSLAGPDTQYF; CDR3nt: TGTGCCAGCAGCTTAGCCGGCCCAGATACGCAGTATTTT
d_gene: -; v_gene: TRBV6-1; j_gene: TRBJ2-1; abundance: -; len: 14; CDR3aa: CASSVQGSHNEQFF; CDR3nt: TGTGCCAGCAGTGTCCAGGGTAGTCACAATGAGCAGTTCTTC
d_gene: -; v_gene: TRBV25-1; j_gene: TRBJ1-2; abundance: -; len: 14; CDR3aa: CASSEAWDNYGYTF; CDR3nt: TGTGCCAGCAGTGAAGCATGGGACAACTATGGCTACACCTTC
d_gene: TRBD2; v_gene: TRBV4-1; j_gene: TRBJ2-1; abundance: few; len: 20; CDR3aa: CASSPSGTGTSGGPYNEQFF; CDR3nt: TGCGCCAGCAGCCCATCGGGGACCGGGACTAGCGGGGGTCCCTACAATGAGCAGTTCTTC
d_gene: -; v_gene: TRBV5-1; j_gene: TRBJ1-2; abundance: -; len: 16; CDR3aa: CASSRGRLPANYGYTF; CDR3nt: TGCGCCAGCAGCCGAGGACGCCTCCCAGCTAACTATGGCTACACCTTC
d_gene: -; v_gene: TRBV27; j_gene: TRBJ2-5; abundance: once; len: 14; CDR3aa: CASSLTGRKETQYF; CDR3nt: TGTGCCAGCAGTTTAACGGGAAGGAAAGAGACCCAGTACTTC
d_gene: -; v_gene: TRBV15; j_gene: TRBJ2-3; abundance: many; len: 15; CDR3aa: CATSRESGAPDTQYF; CDR3nt: TGTGCCACCAGCAGAGAGTCAGGGGCCCCAGATACGCAGTATTTT
d_gene: -; v_gene: TRBV7-8; j_gene: TRBJ2-1; abundance: many; len: 11; CDR3aa: CASSPPEEQFF; CDR3nt: TGTGCCAGCAGCCCTCCGGAAGAGCAGTTCTTC
d_gene: TRBD2; v_gene: TRBV6-6; j_gene: TRBJ2-5; abundance: -; len: 15; CDR3aa: CASSQTSGGPETQYF; CDR3nt: TGTGCCAGCAGCCAGACTAGCGGGGGTCCGGAGACCCAGTACTTC
d_gene: TRBD1; v_gene: TRBV7-9; j_gene: TRBJ2-7; abundance: -; len: 15; CDR3aa: CASSSTGQGEGEQYF; CDR3nt: TGTGCCAGCAGCTCGACTGGACAGGGAGAGGGCGAGCAGTACTTC
d_gene: -; v_gene: TRBV6-1; j_gene: TRBJ2-3; abundance: -; len: 15; CDR3aa: CASSDQSGLADTQYF; CDR3nt: TGTGCCAGCAGTGATCAATCCGGTTTGGCAGATACGCAGTATTTT
d_gene: -; v_gene: TRBV11-3; j_gene: TRBJ2-1; abundance: -; len: 17; CDR3aa: CASRWQGSLSSYNGQFF; CDR3nt: TGTGCCAGCAGGTGGCAGGGGTCACTTAGCTCCTACAATGGGCAGTTCTTC
d_gene: -; v_gene: TRBV5-1; j_gene: TRBJ1-1; abundance: -; len: 15; CDR3aa: CASSLAPGMNTEAFF; CDR3nt: TGCGCCAGCAGCTTGGCGCCGGGCATGAACACTGAAGCTTTCTTT
d_gene: TRBD2; v_gene: TRBV19; j_gene: TRBJ2-5; abundance: -; len: 13; CDR3aa: CASSNLAGETQYF; CDR3nt: TGTGCCAGTAGCAACTTAGCGGGAGAGACCCAGTACTTC
d_gene: TRBD2; v_gene: TRBV4-1; j_gene: TRBJ2-1; abundance: -; len: 18; CDR3aa: CASSLNPPAGVFYNEQFF; CDR3nt: TGCGCCAGCAGTCTGAACCCCCCGGCGGGGGTGTTTTACAATGAGCAGTTCTTC
d_gene: -; v_gene: TRBV20-1; j_gene: TRBJ2-5; abundance: few; len: 15; CDR3aa: CSARGGRGGIETQYF; CDR3nt: TGCAGTGCTAGAGGAGGCAGGGGGGGGATAGAGACCCAGTACTTC
d_gene: TRBD1; v_gene: TRBV7-6; j_gene: TRBJ2-1; abundance: once; len: 20; CDR3aa: CASSRSTGTGAHGAYNEQFF; CDR3nt: TGTGCCAGCAGCCGCTCAACCGGGACAGGGGCCCACGGGGCCTACAATGAGCAGTTCTTC
d_gene: TRBD1; v_gene: TRBV5-8; j_gene: TRBJ1-2; abundance: few; len: 16; CDR3aa: CASFGIGTGGTDGYTF; CDR3nt: TGTGCCAGCTTTGGAATCGGGACAGGGGGGACGGATGGCTACACCTTC
d_gene: -; v_gene: TRBV2; j_gene: TRBJ1-5; abundance: -; len: 14; CDR3aa: CASSPDNSNQPQHF; CDR3nt: TGTGCCAGCAGTCCAGACAATAGCAATCAGCCCCAGCATTTT
d_gene: TRBD1; v_gene: TRBV20-1; j_gene: TRBJ1-4; abundance: -; len: 16; CDR3aa: CSARDRAGGTNEKLFF; CDR3nt: TGCAGTGCTAGAGATAGAGCAGGGGGAACCAATGAAAAACTGTTTTTT
d_gene: TRBD1; v_gene: TRBV5-1; j_gene: TRBJ2-5; abundance: -; len: 14; CDR3aa: CASSPGQGKGTQYF; CDR3nt: TGCGCCAGCAGCCCAGGACAGGGGAAAGGGACCCAGTACTTC
d_gene: -; v_gene: TRBV20-1; j_gene: TRBJ2-5; abundance: -; len: 16; CDR3aa: CSATPWGGGQGETQYF; CDR3nt: TGCAGTGCCACACCTTGGGGAGGGGGGCAAGGAGAGACCCAGTACTTC
d_gene: TRBD1; v_gene: TRBV4-1; j_gene: TRBJ1-1; abundance: -; len: 14; CDR3aa: CASSQETGSTEAFF; CDR3nt: TGCGCCAGCAGCCAAGAGACAGGGTCCACTGAAGCTTTCTTT
d_gene: -; v_gene: TRBV28; j_gene: TRBJ1-2; abundance: few; len: 14; CDR3aa: CASSLYPANYGYTF; CDR3nt: TGTGCCAGCAGTTTATATCCAGCTAACTATGGCTACACCTTC
d_gene: TRBD1; v_gene: TRBV5-1; j_gene: TRBJ2-1; abundance: -; len: 15; CDR3aa: CASSLGTGGTYEQFF; CDR3nt: TGTGCCAGCAGCTTGGGGACAGGGGGCACGTATGAGCAGTTCTTC
d_gene: -; v_gene: TRBV20-1; j_gene: TRBJ2-3; abundance: -; len: 15; CDR3aa: CSARIPSGSTDTQYF; CDR3nt: TGCAGTGCTAGGATCCCAAGCGGGAGCACAGATACGCAGTATTTT
d_gene: TRBD1; v_gene: TRBV5-1; j_gene: TRBJ2-5; abundance: -; len: 15; CDR3aa: CASSAGTGGKETQYF; CDR3nt: TGCGCCAGCAGCGCGGGGACAGGGGGGAAAGAGACCCAGTACTTC
d_gene: -; v_gene: TRBV5-1; j_gene: TRBJ1-1; abundance: -; len: 15; CDR3aa: CASSWGSNSNTEAFF; CDR3nt: TGCGCCAGCAGCTGGGGGTCGAATTCGAACACTGAAGCTTTCTTT